The T cell receptor (beta chain) under discussion was sequenced for a study of cytomegalovirus exposure and HLA in healthy donors. Germline CDR1 SQVTM, CDR2 ANQGSEA. Trimming took 2 bases from V and 5 from J, leaving 15 bases between them. This CDR3 contains 14 residues. With 60 Vbeta and 13 Jbeta primers, the PCR was carried out. TCRdb's copy holds only in-frame clones and misses some; the assay was immunoSEQ multiplex PCR. The specimen's table records roughly 40,000 clones. Nominal health characterized the donors when sampled, though unrecorded immune exposures were likely. The chain joins TRBV29-1 to TRBJ1-1; TRBD1 might be the D (5 bases). The sample taken for sequencing was PBMCs. The TCR sequence derives from a man in his forties in good health and CMV-seropositive. This CDR3 reads CSVERGQPLTEAFF. The CDR3, as DNA: TGCAGCGTTGAAAGGGGTCAGCCTCTTACTGAAGCTTTCTTT.